The 20 T cell receptor beta chains below all came from one sample that was sequenced in a study of blood T cell repertoires in COVID-19. Using immunoSEQ multiplex PCR, the repertoire was profiled, and TCRdb retains in-frame clones only, with some absent. Among 360,000 or so clones listed, more than 70% were seen once. Sample: PBMCs or T cells enriched from blood (not recorded which). The source is a woman aged 25 to 39 who had been exposed to COVID-19.

The chain has TRBV5-1 and TRBJ2-7; possible D gene TRBD1, 6 bases. V was cut by 1 base and J by 1 base, with 12 bases left in between. Germline V gene lookup returns CDR1 SGHRS and CDR2 YFSETQ. This CDR3 comprises 15 residues. The CDR3 DNA reads as TGCGCCAGCAGCTTGCTCCATGACAGGTCCTACGAGCAGTACTTC. Residues: CASSLLHDRSYEQYF.

Regarding this clone: Other DNA sequences in the same sample also yield this CDR3. The V call is TRBV11-3, the J call TRBJ1-1; D call uncertain. Germline V gene sequence: CDR1 SGHNT, CDR2 YENEEA. This CDR3 comprises 15 residues. Trimming pared 0 bases from V and 1 base from J, leaving 9 bases between. The CDR3 bases are TGTGCCAGCAGCTTAGATCGAAGAGGGAACACTGAAGCTTTCTTT. It yields the protein CASSLDRRGNTEAFF.

The chain uses TRBV19 and TRBJ2-7, with D possibly being TRBD2 (5 bases). The CDR3 is made up of 16 amino acids. The germline V and J ends were trimmed by 1 base and 7 bases, with 20 bases remaining between them. Germline CDR1 LNHDA, CDR2 SQIVND (reference sequence). The chain's CDR3 is CASSIGPPQRISEQYF. The DNA of the CDR3 is TGTGCCAGTAGTATAGGCCCGCCCCAGCGGATAAGTGAGCAGTACTTC.

The J gene is TRBJ2-1, the V gene TRBV24-1; tentative D call: TRBD1 (6 bases). Germline V gene data show CDR1 as KGHDR and CDR2 as SFDVKD. V was cut by 9 bases and J by 0 bases, with 17 bases left in between. The CDR3 is 16 amino acids. The CDR3, as DNA: TGTGCCACCCGACCTAGGACAGCCAGCTCCTACAATGAGCAGTTCTTC. This codes for CATRPRTASSYNEQFF.

The chain couples TRBV5-6 to TRBJ1-6; the D gene is possibly TRBD1 (6 bases). Between the trimmed V and J ends, which lost 0 bases and 1 base, there was a span of 14 bases. The length of the CDR3 is 18 residues. Per the germline V gene, CDR1 is SGHDT and CDR2 is YYEEEE. CDR3 coding DNA: TGTGCCAGCAGCTTGGACGGGGGGCAGGGGTCCTATAATTCACCCCTCCACTTT. Translating gives CASSLDGGQGSYNSPLHF.

This clone was recorded a few times. This rearrangement joins TRBV24-1 to TRBJ2-7; perhaps TRBD1 as D (5 bases). The CDR3 consists of 13 residues. Per germline, CDR1 KGHDR and CDR2 SFDVKD. Trimming stripped 6 bases from V and 7 bases from J, with 15 bases between. In DNA form, the CDR3 reads TGTGCCACCAGTCAGGGCCGCCGCCCGGAGCAGTACTTC. This encodes CATSQGRRPEQYF.

The gene calls are TRBV25-1 and TRBJ2-3, with 7 bases that match TRBD2. Per germline, CDR1 MGHDK and CDR2 SYGVNS. This CDR3 spans 14 amino acids. Losses at the gene ends were 4 bases for V and 3 bases for J; bases not matched to a gene: 4. The CDR3 sequence is CASSAASGTDTQYF. CDR3 nucleotide sequence: TGTGCCAGCAGTGCAGCTAGCGGAACAGATACGCAGTATTTT. Complete variable domain (other parts from reference TRBV25-1 and TRBJ2-3): EADIYQTPRYLVIGTGKKITLECSQTMGHDKMYWYQQDPGMELHLIHYSYGVNSTEKGDLSSESTVSRIRTEHFPLTLESARPSHTSQYLCASSAASGTDTQYFGPGTRLTVL.

This chain uses TRBV12-2 with TRBJ2-5; TRBD1 is the table's D call, not checked against the DNA. TRBV12-2 is tagged as a pseudogene. The CDR3 totals 12 residues. The CDR3 region is CASRGTKETQYF. DNA for the CDR3: TGTGCAAGTCGCGGGACAAAAGAGACCCAGTACTTC.

The J gene is TRBJ1-5, the V gene TRBV19; weak D call: TRBD1 (6 bases). The CDR3 contains 18 residues. Trimming shortened V by 1 base and J by 3 bases, and 19 bases separated the two germline ends. Germline-derived CDR1 and CDR2 are LNHDA and SQIVND (reference sequence). This chain's CDR3 is CASSIASIRQALNQPQHF. Here the CDR3 DNA reads TGTGCCAGTAGTATAGCGAGTATCCGACAGGCCCTCAATCAGCCCCAGCATTTT.

The chain joins TRBV5-4 to TRBJ2-7; TRBD2 matches 9 bases. The CDR3 runs 16 residues. Trimming took 0 bases from V and 5 from J; bases not matched to a gene: 9. The germline gives CDR1 SGHNT, CDR2 YYREEE (reference sequence). The CDR3 sequence is CASSLGGTSQGNEQYF. Written as DNA, the CDR3 is TGTGCCAGCAGCTTGGGAGGGACTAGCCAGGGGAACGAGCAGTACTTC.

The chain has TRBV27 and TRBJ1-3; the D is unclear. Trimming cost V 2 bases and J 1 base, with 9 bases left between them. The germline gives CDR1 MNHEY, CDR2 SMNVEV (reference sequence). The CDR3 has 15 residues. The DNA of the CDR3 is TGTGCCAGCAGTTTAGCGTCCGCATCTGGAAACACCATATATTTT. Translating gives CASSLASASGNTIYF.

The chain recombines TRBV30 with TRBJ2-5; 8 bases match TRBD2. The J segment lost 3 bases and the V segment lost 1 base, leaving 1 base of the junction unmatched. Germline CDR1 reads GTSNPN; CDR2 reads SVGIG (reference sequence). The CDR3 loop spans 13 amino acids. The CDR3 is CAWSAAGEETQYF. CDR3 nucleotide sequence: TGTGCCTGGAGTGCAGCGGGAGAAGAGACCCAGTACTTC.

This clone was seen only a few times. The rearrangement links TRBV19 to TRBJ2-3; 11 positions match TRBD2. In germline, CDR1 is LNHDA, CDR2 SQIVND (reference sequence). CDR3 length: 18 amino acids. Losses at the gene ends were 2 bases for V and 4 bases for J; bases not matched to a gene: 11. The CDR3 region is CASSISVGLAGVADTQYF. The CDR3 DNA follows: TGTGCCAGTAGTATATCGGTAGGACTAGCGGGCGTAGCAGATACGCAGTATTTT.

The chain joins TRBV5-1 to TRBJ2-1, with D unresolved. The CDR3 spans 13 residues. Trimming cost V 6 bases and J 3 bases, with 10 bases left between them. The germline gives CDR1 SGHRS, CDR2 YFSETQ. The DNA for the CDR3 is TGCGCCAGCACTGAAAGCCGCTACAATGAGCAGTTCTTC. This translates into CASTESRYNEQFF.

The V gene is TRBV30, the J gene TRBJ1-2; TRBD1 might be the D (5 bases). V was cut by 7 bases and J by 5 bases, with 17 bases left in between. The germline gives CDR1 GTSNPN, CDR2 SVGIG (reference sequence). The CDR3 is 13 residues long. CDR3 sequence reads: CAYFRDRGYGYTF. CDR3 DNA sequence: TGTGCCTATTTTCGGGACCGGGGGTATGGCTACACCTTC.

The chain has TRBV5-8 and TRBJ2-1, with D maybe TRBD2 (6 bases). The length of the CDR3 is 17 residues. Germline-derived CDR1 and CDR2 are SGHTS and YDEGEE. The V and J ends lost 0 bases and 6 bases respectively, with 19 bases between them. The CDR3 reads CASSLAQFGRGANEQFF. The CDR3 DNA reads TGTGCCAGCAGCTTGGCCCAATTCGGGAGAGGGGCCAATGAGCAGTTCTTC.

The rearrangement links TRBV9 to TRBJ2-2; perhaps TRBD2 as D (6 bases). The V end lost 4 bases, the J end lost 2 bases, and 12 bases lay between the germline ends. The CDR3 length is 15 residues. Germline assignment: CDR1 SGDLS and CDR2 YYNGEE. CDR3 residues: CASSSRAGNTGELFF. The DNA of the CDR3 is TGTGCCAGCAGCTCACGAGCGGGTAACACCGGGGAGCTGTTTTTT.

In its sample, this clone was seen a few times. This chain joins TRBV7-3 and TRBJ2-2; 8 nucleotides align to TRBD2. Per germline, CDR1 SGHTA and CDR2 FQGTGA. CDR3 length equals 16 residues. Trimming cost V 5 bases and J 5 bases; bases outside gene matches: 10. The CDR3 region is CASSPNVVAGTGELFF. CDR3 DNA sequence: TGTGCCAGCAGCCCTAACGTGGTAGCGGGGACCGGGGAGCTGTTTTTT.

The chain links TRBV18 to TRBJ1-2, with D possibly TRBD1 on 5 matching bases. Trimming left V 1 base short and J 5 bases short, with 17 bases between. Germline values: CDR1 KGHSH, CDR2 LQKENI. This CDR3 has 16 residues. Here the CDR3 reads CASSPLFRPEGYGYTF. The CDR3 DNA reads TGTGCCAGCTCACCACTTTTTCGGCCGGAGGGGTATGGCTACACCTTC.

This sequence joins TRBV18 and TRBJ1-3, with 10 nucleotides matching TRBD1. CDR1 and CDR2 from the germline V gene are KGHSH and LQKENI. V lost 2 bases and J lost 0; bases outside the gene matches: 4. This CDR3 contains 17 residues. The CDR3 spells CASSPSGQGYSGNTIYF. Written as DNA, the CDR3 is TGTGCCAGCTCACCATCGGGACAGGGGTACTCTGGAAACACCATATATTTT.